This TCR beta chain was found in a study of metastatic and nonmetastatic thyroid tumors. The wider study: Repertoire comparisons spanned blood and tumor or nodule tissue from malignant and benign thyroid patients. Broader study findings: Reports indicated that malignant thyroid tumors showed significantly higher TCR beta diversity than benign nodules did, in blood and tumor.

J was trimmed by 4 bases and V by 2 bases; bases with no gene match: 5. This CDR3 has 15 amino acids. Germline-derived CDR1 and CDR2 are MNHEY and SVGAGI. The authors' processing: What underpinned the distant-metastasis classifier for papillary thyroid cancer was the set of CDR3 differences across clinicopathological groups. TCRdb used MiXCR to call clones anew from the PCR reads. The V and J calls here are based on TCRdb, not the publication. Found here are tens of thousands of clones, roughly 26% of them singletons; the top ten hold roughly 5.6%. Thyroid surgery was preceded by no treatment in any patient. This clone was found a few times. The antigen is not known. Distinct nucleotide sequences in the sample also encode this CDR3.

The chain couples TRBV6-5 to TRBJ2-1; TRBD2 agrees at 7 bases. Input material: blood. The sequence was obtained from a female donor with papillary thyroid cancer or a benign thyroid nodule (not recorded which). Some clones in this sample may be carry-over from other donors' samples. The CDR3 DNA reads as TGTGCCAGCAGTTACGGAGCGGGATCGTACAATGAGCAGTTCTTC. This codes for CASSYGAGSYNEQFF.